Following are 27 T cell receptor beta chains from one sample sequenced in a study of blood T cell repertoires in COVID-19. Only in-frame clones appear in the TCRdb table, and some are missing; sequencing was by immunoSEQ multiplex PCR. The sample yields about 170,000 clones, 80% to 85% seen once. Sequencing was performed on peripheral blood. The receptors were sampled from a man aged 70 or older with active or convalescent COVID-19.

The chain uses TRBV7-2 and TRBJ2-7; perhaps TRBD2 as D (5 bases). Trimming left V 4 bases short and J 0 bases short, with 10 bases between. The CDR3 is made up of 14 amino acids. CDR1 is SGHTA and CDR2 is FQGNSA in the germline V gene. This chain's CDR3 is CASSSAGTSYEQYF. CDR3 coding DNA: TGTGCCAGCAGCTCCGCGGGTACCTCCTACGAGCAGTACTTC.

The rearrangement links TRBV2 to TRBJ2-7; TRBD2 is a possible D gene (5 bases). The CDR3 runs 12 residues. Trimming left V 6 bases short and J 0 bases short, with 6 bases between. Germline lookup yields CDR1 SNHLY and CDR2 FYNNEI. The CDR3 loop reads CASRRVSYEQYF. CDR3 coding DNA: TGTGCCAGCAGGAGGGTCTCCTACGAGCAGTACTTC.

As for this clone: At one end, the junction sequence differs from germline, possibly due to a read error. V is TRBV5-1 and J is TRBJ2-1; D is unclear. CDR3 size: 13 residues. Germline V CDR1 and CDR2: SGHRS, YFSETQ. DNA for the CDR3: TGCGCCGGCAGCCCGCCCAAGAGGAATGAGCAGTTCTTC. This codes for CAGSPPKRNEQFF.

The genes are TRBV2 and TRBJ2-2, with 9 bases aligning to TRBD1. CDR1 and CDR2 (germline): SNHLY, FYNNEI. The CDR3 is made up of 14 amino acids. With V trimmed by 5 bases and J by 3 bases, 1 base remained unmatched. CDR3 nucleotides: TGTGCCAGCAGTCGGGACAGGGACACCGGGGAGCTGTTTTTT. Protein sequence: CASSRDRDTGELFF.

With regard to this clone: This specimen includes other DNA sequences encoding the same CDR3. The CDR3 DNA is TGTGCCAGCAGCTTGGTGGTAGCGGGGCAAGAGACCCAGTACTTC. Translating gives CASSLVVAGQETQYF. The chain employs TRBV5-4 and TRBJ2-5; 8 nucleotides line up with TRBD2. Germline V gene data show CDR1 as SGHNT and CDR2 as YYREEE (reference sequence). This CDR3 comprises 15 residues. Trimming at V came to 0 bases and at J to 2 bases, leaving 3 bases not matched to a gene.

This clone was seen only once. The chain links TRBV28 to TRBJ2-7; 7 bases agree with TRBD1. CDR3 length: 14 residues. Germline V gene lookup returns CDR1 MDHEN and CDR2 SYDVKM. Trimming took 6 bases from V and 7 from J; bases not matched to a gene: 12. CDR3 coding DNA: TGTGCCAGCAGAAGAGGAGGAAGGGGGCTGGAGCAGTACTTC. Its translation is CASRRGGRGLEQYF.

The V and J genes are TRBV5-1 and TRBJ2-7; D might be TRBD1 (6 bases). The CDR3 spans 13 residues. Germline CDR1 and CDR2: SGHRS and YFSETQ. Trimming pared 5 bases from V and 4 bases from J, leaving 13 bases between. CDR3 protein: CASRKNTGYEQYF. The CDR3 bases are TGCGCCAGCAGGAAGAACACAGGGTACGAGCAGTACTTC.

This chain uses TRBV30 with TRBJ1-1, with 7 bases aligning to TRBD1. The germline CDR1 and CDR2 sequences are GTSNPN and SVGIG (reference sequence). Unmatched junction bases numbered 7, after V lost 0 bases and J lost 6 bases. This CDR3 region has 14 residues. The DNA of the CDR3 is TGTGCCTGGAGTGTAACGACAGGGTTTTCTGAAGCTTTCTTT. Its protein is CAWSVTTGFSEAFF.

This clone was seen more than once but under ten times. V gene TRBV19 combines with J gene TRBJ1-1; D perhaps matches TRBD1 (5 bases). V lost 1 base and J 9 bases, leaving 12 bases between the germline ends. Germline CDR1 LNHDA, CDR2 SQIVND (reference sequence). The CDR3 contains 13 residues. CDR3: CASSIAGGKKAFF. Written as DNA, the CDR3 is TGTGCCAGTAGTATAGCCGGGGGGAAGAAAGCTTTCTTT.

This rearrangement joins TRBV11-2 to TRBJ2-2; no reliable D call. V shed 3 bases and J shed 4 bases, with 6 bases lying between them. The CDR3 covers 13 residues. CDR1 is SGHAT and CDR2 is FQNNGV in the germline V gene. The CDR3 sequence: CASSFYGTGELFF. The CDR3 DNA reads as TGTGCCAGCAGCTTCTACGGCACCGGGGAGCTGTTTTTT.

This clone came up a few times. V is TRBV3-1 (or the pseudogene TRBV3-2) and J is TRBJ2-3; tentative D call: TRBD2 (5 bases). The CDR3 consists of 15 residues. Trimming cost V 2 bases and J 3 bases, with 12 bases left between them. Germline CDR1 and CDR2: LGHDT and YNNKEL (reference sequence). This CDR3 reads CASSQSRVRTDTQYF. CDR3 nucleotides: TGTGCCAGCAGCCAATCGAGGGTACGAACAGATACGCAGTATTTT.

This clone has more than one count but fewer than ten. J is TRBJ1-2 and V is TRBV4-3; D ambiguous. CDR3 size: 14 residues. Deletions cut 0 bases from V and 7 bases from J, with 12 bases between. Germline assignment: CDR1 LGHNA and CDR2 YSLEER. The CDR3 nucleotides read TGCGCCAGCAGCCAAGATTCGGCAGAGGCTGGCTACACCTTC. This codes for CASSQDSAEAGYTF.

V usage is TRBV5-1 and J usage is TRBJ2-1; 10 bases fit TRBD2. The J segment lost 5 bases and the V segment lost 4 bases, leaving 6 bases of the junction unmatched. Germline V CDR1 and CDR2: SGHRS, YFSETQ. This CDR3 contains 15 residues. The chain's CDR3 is CASSPGLAGDNEQFF. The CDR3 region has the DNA TGCGCCAGCAGCCCCGGGCTAGCGGGGGACAATGAGCAGTTCTTC.

The CDR3 spells CATHTNRGPYEKLFF. CDR3 DNA sequence: TGTGCCACTCACACAAATCGTGGGCCATATGAAAAACTGTTTTTT. The gene calls are TRBV19 and TRBJ1-4, with D unresolved. The V end was cut by 10 bases, the J end by 6 bases, with 21 bases between. Germline CDR1 reads LNHDA; CDR2 reads SQIVND (reference sequence). The CDR3 consists of 15 residues.

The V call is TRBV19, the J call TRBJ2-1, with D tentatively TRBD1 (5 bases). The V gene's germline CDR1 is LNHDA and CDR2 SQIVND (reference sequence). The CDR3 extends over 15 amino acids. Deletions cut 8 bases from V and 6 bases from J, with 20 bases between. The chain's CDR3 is CASGATFSPRNEQFF. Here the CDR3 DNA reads TGTGCCAGTGGGGCTACCTTCAGCCCTCGCAATGAGCAGTTCTTC.

In DNA form, the CDR3 reads TGTGCCAGTTCCGGACAGGGAGGAACTCAGCCCCAGCATTTT. Protein product: CASSGQGGTQPQHF. The rearrangement uses TRBV19 and TRBJ1-5, with TRBD1 matching over 8 bases. The CDR3 is made up of 14 amino acids. The V gene's germline CDR1 is LNHDA and CDR2 SQIVND (reference sequence). Trimming at V came to 8 bases and at J to 6 bases, leaving 9 bases not matched to a gene. The whole variable domain, remainder taken from reference TRBV19 and TRBJ1-5, is DGGITQSPKYLFRKEGQNVTLSCEQNLNHDAMYWYRQDPGQGLRLIYYSQIVNDFQKGDIAEGYSVSREKKESFPLTVTSAQKNPTAFYLCASSGQGGTQPQHFGDGTRLSIL.

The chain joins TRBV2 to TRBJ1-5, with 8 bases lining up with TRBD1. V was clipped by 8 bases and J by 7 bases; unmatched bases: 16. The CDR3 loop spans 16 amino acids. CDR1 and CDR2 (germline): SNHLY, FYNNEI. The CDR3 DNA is TGTGCCAGCGGCCTGAGCGTTGGGACAGGTGCACAGCCCCAGCATTTT. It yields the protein CASGLSVGTGAQPQHF.

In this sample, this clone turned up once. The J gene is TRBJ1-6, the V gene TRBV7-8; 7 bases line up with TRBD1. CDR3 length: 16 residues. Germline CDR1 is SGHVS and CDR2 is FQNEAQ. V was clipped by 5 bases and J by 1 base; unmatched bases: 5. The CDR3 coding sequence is TGTGCCAGCAGCAGAACGACAGGGTCCTATAATTCACCCCTCCACTTT. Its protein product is CASSRTTGSYNSPLHF.

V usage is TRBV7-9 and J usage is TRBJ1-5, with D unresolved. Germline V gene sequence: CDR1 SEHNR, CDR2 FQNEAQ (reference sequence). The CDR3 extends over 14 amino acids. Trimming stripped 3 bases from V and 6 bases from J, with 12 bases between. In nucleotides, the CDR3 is TGTGCCAGCAGCTTGGGTCGCGGGGTTCAGCCCCAGCATTTT. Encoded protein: CASSLGRGVQPQHF.

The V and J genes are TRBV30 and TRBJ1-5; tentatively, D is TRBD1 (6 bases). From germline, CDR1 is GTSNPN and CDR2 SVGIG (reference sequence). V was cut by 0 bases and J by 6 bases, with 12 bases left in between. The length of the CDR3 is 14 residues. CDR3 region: CAWSVPGAVQPQHF. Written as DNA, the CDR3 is TGTGCCTGGAGTGTACCAGGGGCGGTTCAGCCCCAGCATTTT.

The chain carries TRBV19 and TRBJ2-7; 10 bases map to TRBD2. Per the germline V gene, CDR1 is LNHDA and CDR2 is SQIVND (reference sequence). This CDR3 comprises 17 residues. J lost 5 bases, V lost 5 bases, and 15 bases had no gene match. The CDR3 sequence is CASSSQPPSGSFNEQYF. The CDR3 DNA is TGTGCCAGTAGTTCCCAACCACCTAGCGGGAGTTTCAACGAGCAGTACTTC.

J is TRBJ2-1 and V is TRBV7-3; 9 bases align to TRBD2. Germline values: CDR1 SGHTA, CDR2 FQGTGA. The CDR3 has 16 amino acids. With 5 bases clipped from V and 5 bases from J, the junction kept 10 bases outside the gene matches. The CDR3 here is CASSPGGGRGHNEQFF. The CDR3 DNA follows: TGTGCCAGCAGCCCGGGGGGCGGGAGGGGGCACAATGAGCAGTTCTTC.

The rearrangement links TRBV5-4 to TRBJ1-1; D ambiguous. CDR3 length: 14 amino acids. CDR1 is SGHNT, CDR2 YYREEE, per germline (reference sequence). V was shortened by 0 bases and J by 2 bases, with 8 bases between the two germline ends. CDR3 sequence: CASSLAAVNTEAFF. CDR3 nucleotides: TGTGCCAGCAGCTTGGCCGCAGTAAACACTGAAGCTTTCTTT.

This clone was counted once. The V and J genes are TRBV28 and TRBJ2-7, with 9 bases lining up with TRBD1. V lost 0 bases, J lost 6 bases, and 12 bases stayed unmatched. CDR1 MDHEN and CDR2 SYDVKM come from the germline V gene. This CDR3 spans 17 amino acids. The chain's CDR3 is CASSLWRGGQGLSEQYF. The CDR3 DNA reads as TGTGCCAGCAGTTTATGGAGGGGGGGACAGGGACTTTCCGAGCAGTACTTC.

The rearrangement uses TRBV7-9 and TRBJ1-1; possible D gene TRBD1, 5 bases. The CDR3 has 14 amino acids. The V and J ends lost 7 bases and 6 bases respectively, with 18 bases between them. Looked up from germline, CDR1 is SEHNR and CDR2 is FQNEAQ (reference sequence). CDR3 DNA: TGTGCCAGCATCCCCGGCGGGGGTGCCGCTGAAGCTTTCTTT. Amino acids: CASIPGGGAAEAFF.

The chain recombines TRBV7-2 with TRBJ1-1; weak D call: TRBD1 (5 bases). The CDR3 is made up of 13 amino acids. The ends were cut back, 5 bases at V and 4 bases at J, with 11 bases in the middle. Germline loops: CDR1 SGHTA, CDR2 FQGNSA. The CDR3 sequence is CASSPRVATEAFF. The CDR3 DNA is TGTGCCAGCAGCCCCAGGGTAGCCACTGAAGCTTTCTTT.

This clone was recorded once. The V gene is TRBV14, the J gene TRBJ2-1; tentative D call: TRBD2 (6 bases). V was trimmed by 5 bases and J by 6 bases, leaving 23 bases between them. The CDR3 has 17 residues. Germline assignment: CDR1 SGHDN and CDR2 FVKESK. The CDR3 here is CASSRVPGRDPSNEQFF. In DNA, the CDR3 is TGTGCCAGCAGCAGGGTCCCAGGGCGGGACCCGAGCAATGAGCAGTTCTTC.